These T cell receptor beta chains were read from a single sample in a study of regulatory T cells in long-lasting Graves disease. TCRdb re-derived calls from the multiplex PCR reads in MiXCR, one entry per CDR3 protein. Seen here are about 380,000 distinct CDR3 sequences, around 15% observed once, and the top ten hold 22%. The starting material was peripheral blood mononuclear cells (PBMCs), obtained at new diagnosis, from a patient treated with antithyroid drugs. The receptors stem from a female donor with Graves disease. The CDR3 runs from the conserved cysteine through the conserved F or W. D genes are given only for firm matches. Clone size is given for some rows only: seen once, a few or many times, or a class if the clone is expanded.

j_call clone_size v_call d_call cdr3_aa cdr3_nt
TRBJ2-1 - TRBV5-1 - CASSLGTDSAYNEQFF TGCGCCAGCAGCTTGGGGACGGATTCAGCCTACAATGAGCAGTTCTTC
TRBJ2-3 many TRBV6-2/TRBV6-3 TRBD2 CASSYGFREGLYTQYF TGTGCCAGCAGTTACGGGTTCCGGGAGGGCCTGTATACGCAGTATTTT
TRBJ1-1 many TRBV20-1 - CSASFLNTEAFF TGCAGTGCTAGCTTTCTGAACACTGAAGCTTTCTTT
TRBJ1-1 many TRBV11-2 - CASSSVYFEAFF TGTGCCAGCAGCTCAGTTTACTTTGAAGCTTTCTTT
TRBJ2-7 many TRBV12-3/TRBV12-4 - CASSLASQSYEQYF TGTGCCAGCAGTTTAGCATCCCAATCCTACGAGCAGTACTTC
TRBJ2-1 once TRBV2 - CASRQVGQGGNEQFF TGTGCCAGCAGGCAGGTCGGGCAGGGGGGCAATGAGCAGTTCTTC
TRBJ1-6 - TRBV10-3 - CAISEGNSPLHF TGTGCCATCAGTGAAGGAAATTCACCCCTCCACTTT
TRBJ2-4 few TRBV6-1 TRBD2 CASRGGQNIQYF TGTGCCAGCCGGGGGGGACAAAACATTCAGTACTTC
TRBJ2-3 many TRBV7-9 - CASSLGPAGQYF TGTGCCAGCAGCTTAGGGCCAGCGGGGCAGTATTTT
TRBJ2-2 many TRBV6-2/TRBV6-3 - CANSYHAAGAAQTGELFF TGTGCCAACAGTTACCACGCGGCGGGGGCCGCACAAACCGGGGAGCTGTTTTTT